Each of the 2 T cell receptor beta chains below was sequenced from the same sample in a study of cytomegalovirus exposure and HLA in healthy donors. PCR involved 60 Vbeta and 13 Jbeta primers. Method: immunoSEQ multiplex PCR; TCRdb's copy keeps in-frame clones and lacks some. The data contain roughly 100,000 clones, about two thirds of them singletons. Sequences were obtained from PBMCs. These receptors were obtained from a boy aged 5-17 years in good health and CMV-seronegative.

This clone was seen once. The V call is TRBV5-6, the J call TRBJ1-2; 8 positions match TRBD1. This CDR3 comprises 14 residues. Per the germline V gene, CDR1 is SGHDT and CDR2 is YYEEEE. V dropped 2 bases and J dropped 9; count of bases not matched to a gene: 9. CDR3 coding DNA: TGTGCCAGCAGCTTAGTGGGACAGGTCTGGAGCTACACCTTC. Translated: CASSLVGQVWSYTF. Complete variable domain (other parts from reference TRBV5-6 and TRBJ1-2): DAGVTQSPTHLIKTRGQQVTLRCSPKSGHDTVSWYQQALGQGPQFIFQYYEEEERQRGNFPDRFSGHQFPNYSSELNVNALLLGDSALYLCASSLVGQVWSYTFGSGTRLTVV.

The gene calls are TRBV18 and TRBJ1-2; 9 positions match TRBD1. This CDR3 spans 15 amino acids. The J segment lost 8 bases and the V segment lost 0 bases, leaving 7 bases of the junction unmatched. Per the germline V gene, CDR1 is KGHSH and CDR2 is LQKENI. The CDR3 bases are TGTGCCAGCTCACCACCGAGGGGACAGGGACGAGGCTACACCTTC. As protein: CASSPPRGQGRGYTF.